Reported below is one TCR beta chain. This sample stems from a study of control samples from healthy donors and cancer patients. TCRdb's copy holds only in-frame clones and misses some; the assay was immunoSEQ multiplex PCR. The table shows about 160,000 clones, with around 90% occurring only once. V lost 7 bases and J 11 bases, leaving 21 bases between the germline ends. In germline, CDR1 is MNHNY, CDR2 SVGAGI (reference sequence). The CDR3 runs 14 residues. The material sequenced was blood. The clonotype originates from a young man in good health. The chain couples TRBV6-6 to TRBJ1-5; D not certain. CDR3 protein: CASTSLQTNRAQHF. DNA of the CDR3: TGTGCCAGCACTTCCTTACAGACTAATAGGGCCCAGCATTTT.